This T cell receptor beta chain is from a study of cytomegalovirus exposure and HLA in healthy donors. The CDR3 is made up of 13 amino acids. Germline values: CDR1 SGHTA, CDR2 FQGNSA. The PCR had 60 Vbeta and 13 Jbeta primers. Repertoires were generated with immunoSEQ multiplex PCR, while TCRdb's copy carries only in-frame clones and drops some. The sample yields about 180,000 clones, 70% to 85% seen once. Each donor was nominally healthy when sampled (though unrecorded immune exposures were likely). The chain joins TRBV7-2 to TRBJ2-5, with D hard to call. The J call could be wrong; TRBJ2-7 is a better fit for the DNA end. This TCR was recovered from a man between 18 and 35 years old in good health and CMV-seronegative. Sequenced material: PBMCs. The CDR3: CASSLGEYYEQYF. CDR3 nucleotide sequence: TGTGCCAGCAGCTTAGGAGAGTACTACGAGCAGTACTTC.